The present T cell receptor beta chain was sequenced within a study of T cell responses to AZD1222 COVID-19 vaccine. Germline V gene lookup returns CDR1 MNHEY and CDR2 SVGEGT. The length of the CDR3 is 14 residues. The ends lost 5 bases at V and 13 bases at J; junction bases unmatched: 5. Here immunoSEQ multiplex PCR was the method, and the copy in TCRdb shows in-frame clones only, minus some. The table shows around 160,000 clones, with 91% occurring only once. The chain is built from TRBV6-2 or TRBV6-3 and TRBJ2-1; 16 bases line up with TRBD2. This sequence was found in an adult in good health. Specimen: peripheral blood, collected on day 0 of AZD1222 vaccination. CDR3 amino acids: CASSGTSGGVVQFF. The CDR3 DNA follows: TGTGCCAGCAGTGGGACTAGCGGGGGGGTCGTTCAGTTCTTC.